These T cell receptor beta chains were read from a single sample in a study of vaccination effects on CD4 cells after COVID-19. Only in-frame clones appear in the TCRdb table, and some are missing; sequencing was by immunoSEQ multiplex PCR. The sample yields 35,000 to 40,000 clones, 82% seen once. For these TCRs, the target antigens are not known. Sequences were derived from CD4+ T cells from PBMCs cultured without peptide, sampled before COVID-19 vaccination. The receptors here all came from a human donor who received a COVID-19 vaccine. Each CDR3 is given with its conserved first and last residue. A D gene is named only where the DNA matches it firmly. Clone size is shown for a subset of rows, as once, few, many or a class of expanded clone.

size,V,D,J,CDR3,DNA
once,TRBV6-5,.,TRBJ1-2,CASSYGPSNYGYTF,TGTGCCAGCAGTTACGGGCCATCTAACTATGGCTACACCTTC
.,TRBV30,.,TRBJ1-2,CAWISPSGAGGYTF,TGTGCCTGGATTTCCCCCTCGGGGGCGGGAGGCTACACCTTC
.,TRBV5-1,.,TRBJ1-1,CASSLDIRFGAFF,TGCGCCAGCAGCTTGGATATCAGGTTTGGGGCTTTCTTT
.,TRBV12-3/TRBV12-4,.,TRBJ2-3,CASSLALPDTQYF,TGTGCCAGCAGTTTAGCTTTACCAGATACGCAGTATTTT
few,TRBV19,.,TRBJ1-6,CASSRGGRRYNSPLHF,TGTGCCAGTAGTAGGGGGGGACGGCGATATAATTCACCCCTCCACTTT
.,TRBV12-3/TRBV12-4,.,TRBJ1-1,CASTLSRHTEAFF,TGTGCCAGCACCTTATCCCGGCACACTGAAGCTTTCTTT
.,TRBV15,TRBD2,TRBJ2-2,CATSSGGARTGELFF,TGTGCCACCAGCAGCGGGGGGGCACGGACCGGGGAGCTGTTTTTT
few,TRBV2,.,TRBJ2-5,CASSGDTQETQYF,TGTGCCAGCAGCGGGGACACCCAAGAGACCCAGTACTTC
.,TRBV7-2,.,TRBJ1-1,CASSSDRNTEAFF,TGTGCCAGCAGCTCGGACAGGAACACTGAAGCTTTCTTT
.,TRBV2,.,TRBJ1-4,CASSIQGSNEKLFF,TGTGCCAGCAGTATACAGGGCAGCAATGAAAAACTGTTTTTT
.,TRBV10-3,.,TRBJ1-5,CAISDDMGSLQPQHF,TGTGCCATCAGTGACGATATGGGGTCGTTACAGCCCCAGCATTTT
.,TRBV11-2,.,TRBJ1-5,CASSLEGHQPQHF,TGTGCCAGCAGCTTAGAGGGTCATCAGCCCCAGCATTTT
few,TRBV5-1,.,TRBJ1-1,CASSLDRVNTEAFF,TGCGCCAGCAGCTTGGATCGGGTGAACACTGAAGCTTTCTTT
.,TRBV19,.,TRBJ2-3,CASSSSLADTQYF,TGTGCCAGTAGTTCTTCACTAGCAGATACGCAGTATTTT
.,TRBV3-1/TRBV3-2,.,TRBJ1-2,CASSREGGPYTF,TGTGCCAGCAGCCGGGAGGGGGGACCGTACACCTTC
.,TRBV5-1,.,TRBJ1-6,CASSSGDLYNSPLHF,TGCGCCAGCAGCTCCGGCGATCTCTATAATTCACCCCTCCACTTT
once,TRBV2,.,TRBJ1-1,CASSGGLETEAFF,TGTGCCAGCAGTGGGGGGCTGGAAACTGAAGCTTTCTTT
.,TRBV7-2,.,TRBJ1-3,CASSQTGTAGNTIYF,TGTGCCAGCAGTCAAACCGGGACGGCTGGAAACACCATATATTTT
.,TRBV30,.,TRBJ1-1,CAWTRGQLNTEAFF,TGTGCCTGGACCCGAGGACAGTTGAACACTGAAGCTTTCTTT
.,TRBV29-1,.,TRBJ2-4,CSVGRDQGTQNIQYF,TGCAGCGTTGGGCGTGATCAGGGAACTCAGAACATTCAGTACTTC
medium-sized,TRBV6-5,TRBD1,TRBJ1-2,CASRSTGQVYGYTF,TGTGCCAGCAGATCGACAGGGCAAGTCTATGGCTACACCTTC
.,TRBV12-5,TRBD1,TRBJ2-2,CASGLVSYRGYANTGELFF,TGTGCTAGTGGTTTGGTCTCGTACAGGGGATACGCGAACACCGGGGAGCTGTTTTTT
.,TRBV5-6,.,TRBJ2-4,CASSLGQILAKNIQYF,TGTGCCAGCAGCTTGGGGCAGATTCTAGCCAAAAACATTCAGTACTTC
.,TRBV7-2,.,TRBJ2-3,CASSLQSIPSTDTQYF,TGTGCCAGCAGCTTACAAAGCATACCTAGCACAGATACGCAGTATTTT
.,TRBV2,.,TRBJ1-4,CASSDRGATNEKLFF,TGTGCCAGCAGTGACAGGGGAGCAACTAATGAAAAACTGTTTTTT
few,TRBV3-1/TRBV3-2,.,TRBJ1-5,CASSRQPNQPQHF,TGTGCCAGCAGCCGACAGCCCAATCAGCCCCAGCATTTT
.,TRBV4-1,.,TRBJ2-4,CASSHAVGVLKNIQYF,TGCGCCAGCAGCCACGCCGTAGGGGTTCTCAAAAACATTCAGTACTTC
.,TRBV10-3,TRBD1,TRBJ2-3,CAISVGRGPDTQYF,TGTGCCATCAGTGTCGGCAGGGGGCCAGATACGCAGTATTTT
.,TRBV15,.,TRBJ2-6,CATSGRNSGANVLTF,TGTGCCACCAGCGGAAGAAACTCTGGGGCCAACGTCCTGACTTTC
.,TRBV19,.,TRBJ1-1,CASSISAWSEAFF,TGTGCCAGTAGTATATCCGCATGGAGTGAAGCTTTCTTT
.,TRBV24-1,TRBD1,TRBJ2-4,CATSDTRQGNIQYF,TGTGCCACCAGTGACACAAGACAGGGGAACATTCAGTACTTC
.,TRBV19,TRBD1,TRBJ1-1,CASSLARDSERNTEAFF,TGTGCCAGTAGTTTAGCAAGGGACAGCGAAAGGAACACTGAAGCTTTCTTT
.,TRBV9,TRBD2,TRBJ2-1,CASSFTTGTRTEQFF,TGTGCCAGCAGCTTCACTACCGGGACTAGGACGGAGCAGTTCTTC